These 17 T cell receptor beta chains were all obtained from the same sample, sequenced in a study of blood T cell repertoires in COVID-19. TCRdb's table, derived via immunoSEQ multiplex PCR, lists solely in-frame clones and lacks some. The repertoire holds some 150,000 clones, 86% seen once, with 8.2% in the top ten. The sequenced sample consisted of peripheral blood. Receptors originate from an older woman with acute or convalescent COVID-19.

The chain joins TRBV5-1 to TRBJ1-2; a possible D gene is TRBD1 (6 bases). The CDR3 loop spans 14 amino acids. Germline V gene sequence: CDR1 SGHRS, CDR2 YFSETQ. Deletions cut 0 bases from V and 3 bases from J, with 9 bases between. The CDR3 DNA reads TGCGCCAGCAGCTTGGCCAGGACAGACTATGGCTACACCTTC. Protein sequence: CASSLARTDYGYTF.

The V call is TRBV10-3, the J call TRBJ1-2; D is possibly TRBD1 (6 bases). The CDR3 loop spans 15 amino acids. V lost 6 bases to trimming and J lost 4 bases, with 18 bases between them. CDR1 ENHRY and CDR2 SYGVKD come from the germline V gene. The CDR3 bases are TGTGCCATCAGCGCCGGGACATCCGTCGGCTATGGCTACACCTTC. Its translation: CAISAGTSVGYGYTF.

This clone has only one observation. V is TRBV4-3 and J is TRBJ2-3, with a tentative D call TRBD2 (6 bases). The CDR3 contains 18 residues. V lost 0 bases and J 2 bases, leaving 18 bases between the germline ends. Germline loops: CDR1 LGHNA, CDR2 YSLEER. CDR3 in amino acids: CASSQDYPGLGLTDTQYF. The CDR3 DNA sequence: TGCGCCAGCAGCCAAGATTACCCGGGACTGGGACTCACAGATACGCAGTATTTT.

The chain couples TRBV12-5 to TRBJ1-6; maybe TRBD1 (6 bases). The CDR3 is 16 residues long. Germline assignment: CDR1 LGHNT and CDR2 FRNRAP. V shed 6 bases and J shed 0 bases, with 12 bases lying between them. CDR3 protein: CASGIDRSSYNSPLHF. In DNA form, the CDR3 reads TGTGCTAGTGGGATTGACAGGAGCTCCTATAATTCACCCCTCCACTTT.

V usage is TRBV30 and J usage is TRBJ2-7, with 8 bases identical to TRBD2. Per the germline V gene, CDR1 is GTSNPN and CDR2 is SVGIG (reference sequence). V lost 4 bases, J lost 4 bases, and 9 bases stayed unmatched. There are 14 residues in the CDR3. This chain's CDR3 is CAWKRRGAWYEQYF. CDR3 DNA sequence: TGTGCCTGGAAGAGGCGGGGGGCGTGGTACGAGCAGTACTTC.

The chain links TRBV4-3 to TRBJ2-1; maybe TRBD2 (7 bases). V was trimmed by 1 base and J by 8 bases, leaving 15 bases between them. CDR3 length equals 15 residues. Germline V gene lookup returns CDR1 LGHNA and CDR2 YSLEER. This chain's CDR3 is CASSQVGGGLYEQFF. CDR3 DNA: TGCGCCAGCAGCCAAGTTGGGGGGGGCCTCTATGAGCAGTTCTTC.

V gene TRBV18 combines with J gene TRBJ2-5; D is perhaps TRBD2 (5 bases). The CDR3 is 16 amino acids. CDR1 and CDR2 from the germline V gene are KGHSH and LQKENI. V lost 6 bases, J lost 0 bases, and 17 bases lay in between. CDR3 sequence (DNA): TGTGCCAGCTCGACCACGGAGGCAGGACACCAAGAGACCCAGTACTTC. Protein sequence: CASSTTEAGHQETQYF.

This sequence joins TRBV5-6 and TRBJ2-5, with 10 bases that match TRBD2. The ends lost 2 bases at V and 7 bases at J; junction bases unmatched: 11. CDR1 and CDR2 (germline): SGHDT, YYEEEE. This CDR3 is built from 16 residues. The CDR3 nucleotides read TGTGCCAGCAGCTTTAGCGGGGGGCCTCTTCGAGGGACCCAGTACTTC. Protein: CASSFSGGPLRGTQYF.

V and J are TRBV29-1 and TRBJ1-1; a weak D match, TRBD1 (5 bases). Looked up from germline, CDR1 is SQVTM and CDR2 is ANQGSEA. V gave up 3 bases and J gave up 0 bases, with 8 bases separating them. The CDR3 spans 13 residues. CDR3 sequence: CSVERTLNTEAFF. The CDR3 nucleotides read TGCAGCGTTGAGCGGACACTGAACACTGAAGCTTTCTTT.

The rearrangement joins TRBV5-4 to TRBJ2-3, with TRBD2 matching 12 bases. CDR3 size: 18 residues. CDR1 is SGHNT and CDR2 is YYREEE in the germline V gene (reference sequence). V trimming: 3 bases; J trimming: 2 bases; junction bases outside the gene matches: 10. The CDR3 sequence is CASSSTSGGGGITDTQYF. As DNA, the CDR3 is TGTGCCAGCAGCTCGACTAGCGGGGGCGGGGGAATCACAGATACGCAGTATTTT.

CDR3: CASSLGLGTDYGYTF. The CDR3 region has the DNA TGTGCCAGCAGCTTAGGCCTGGGGACTGACTATGGCTACACCTTC. The V call is TRBV13, the J call TRBJ1-2, with a tentative D call TRBD1 (5 bases). Trimming shortened V by 0 bases and J by 3 bases, and 11 bases separated the two germline ends. CDR1 is PRHDT, CDR2 FYEKMQ, per germline (reference sequence). CDR3 length: 15 amino acids.

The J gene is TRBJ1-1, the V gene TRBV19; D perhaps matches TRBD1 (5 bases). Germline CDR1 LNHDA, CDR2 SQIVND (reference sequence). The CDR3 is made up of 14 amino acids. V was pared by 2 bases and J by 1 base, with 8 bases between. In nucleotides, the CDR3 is TGTGCCAGTAGTATACAGGGAACGAACACTGAAGCTTTCTTT. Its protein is CASSIQGTNTEAFF.

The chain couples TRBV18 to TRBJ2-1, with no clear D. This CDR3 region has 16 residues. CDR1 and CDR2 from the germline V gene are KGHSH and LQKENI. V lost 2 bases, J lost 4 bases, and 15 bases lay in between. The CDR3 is CASSPAPTATYNEQFF. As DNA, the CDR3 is TGTGCCAGCTCACCAGCCCCAACAGCAACTTACAATGAGCAGTTCTTC.

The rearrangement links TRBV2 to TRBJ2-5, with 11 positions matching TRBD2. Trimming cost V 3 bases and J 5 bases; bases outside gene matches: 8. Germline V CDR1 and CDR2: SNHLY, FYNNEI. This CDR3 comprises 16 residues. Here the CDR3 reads CASSESSGGATETQYF. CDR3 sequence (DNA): TGTGCCAGCAGTGAGAGTAGCGGGGGGGCCACGGAGACCCAGTACTTC.

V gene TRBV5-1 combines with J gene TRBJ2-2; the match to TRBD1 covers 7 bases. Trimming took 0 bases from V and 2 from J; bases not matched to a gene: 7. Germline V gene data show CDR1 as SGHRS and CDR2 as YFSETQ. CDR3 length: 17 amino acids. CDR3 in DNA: TGCGCCAGCAGCTTGGCCTGGCAGGGGGTAAACACCGGGGAGCTGTTTTTT. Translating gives CASSLAWQGVNTGELFF.

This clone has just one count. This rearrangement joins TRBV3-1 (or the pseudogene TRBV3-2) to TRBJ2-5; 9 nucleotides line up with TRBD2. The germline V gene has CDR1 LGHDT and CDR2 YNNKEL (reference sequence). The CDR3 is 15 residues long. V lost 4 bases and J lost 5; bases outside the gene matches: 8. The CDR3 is CASSPGRGGSETQYF. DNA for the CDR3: TGTGCCAGCAGCCCTGGGCGGGGGGGTTCGGAGACCCAGTACTTC.

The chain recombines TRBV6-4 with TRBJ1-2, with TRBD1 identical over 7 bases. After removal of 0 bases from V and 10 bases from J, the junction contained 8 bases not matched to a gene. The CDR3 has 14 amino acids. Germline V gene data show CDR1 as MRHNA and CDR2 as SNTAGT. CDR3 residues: CASSDSIGQGVYTF. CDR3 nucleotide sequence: TGTGCCAGCAGTGACTCGATAGGGCAGGGGGTCTACACCTTC.